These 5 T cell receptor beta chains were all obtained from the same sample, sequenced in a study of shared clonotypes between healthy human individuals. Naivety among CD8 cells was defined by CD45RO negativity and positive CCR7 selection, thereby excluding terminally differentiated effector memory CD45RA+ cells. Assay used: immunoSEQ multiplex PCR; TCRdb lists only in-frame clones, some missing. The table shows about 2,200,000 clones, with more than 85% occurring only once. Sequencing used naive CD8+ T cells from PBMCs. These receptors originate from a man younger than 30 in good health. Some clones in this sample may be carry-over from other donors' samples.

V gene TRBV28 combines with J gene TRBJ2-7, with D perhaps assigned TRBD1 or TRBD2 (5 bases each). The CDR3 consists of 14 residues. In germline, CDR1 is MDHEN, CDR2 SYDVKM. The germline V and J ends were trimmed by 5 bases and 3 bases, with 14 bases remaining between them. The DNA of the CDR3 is TGTGCCAGCAGTAGGGCGACTGGGGGCTACGAGCAGTACTTC. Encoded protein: CASSRATGGYEQYF.

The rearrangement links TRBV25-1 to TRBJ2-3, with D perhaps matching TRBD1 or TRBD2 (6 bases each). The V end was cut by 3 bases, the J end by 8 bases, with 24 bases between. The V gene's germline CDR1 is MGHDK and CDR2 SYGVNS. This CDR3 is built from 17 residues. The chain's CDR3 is CASSDVRGPPGVSTQYF. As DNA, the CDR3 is TGTGCCAGCAGTGACGTCCGGGGGCCCCCCGGGGTAAGTACGCAGTATTTT.

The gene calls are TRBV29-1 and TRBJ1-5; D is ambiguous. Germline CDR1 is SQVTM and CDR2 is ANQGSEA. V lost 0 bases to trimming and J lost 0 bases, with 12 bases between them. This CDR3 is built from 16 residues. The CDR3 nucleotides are TGCAGCGTTGAAGATGTTGGTCCTAATAGCAATCAGCCCCAGCATTTT. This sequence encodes CSVEDVGPNSNQPQHF.

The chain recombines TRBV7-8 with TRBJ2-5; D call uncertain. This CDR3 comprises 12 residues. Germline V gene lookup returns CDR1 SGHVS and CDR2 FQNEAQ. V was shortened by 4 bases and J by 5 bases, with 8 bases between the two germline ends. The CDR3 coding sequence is TGTGCCAGCAGCTCCCACGGGGAGACCCAGTACTTC. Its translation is CASSSHGETQYF.

CDR3 sequence (DNA): TGCGCCAGCAGCCAACGACTAGCGGGGGGTGCAGATACGCAGTATTTT. Translating gives CASSQRLAGGADTQYF. V and J are TRBV4-1 and TRBJ2-3, with 13 bases lining up with TRBD2. The CDR3 runs 16 residues. V was pared by 2 bases and J by 4 bases, with 3 bases of the junction left unmatched. The germline gives CDR1 MGHRA, CDR2 YSYEKL.